This passage covers 7 T cell receptor beta chains from one sample sequenced in a study of regulatory T cells in long-lasting Graves disease (dated by TCRdb to the early 2020s). Library preparation was by multiplex PCR. The data were produced on an Illumina HiSeq 4000. CDR3 regions were amplified by Arm-PCR with iRepertoire HTBI primers to construct TCR beta libraries. TCRdb trimmed public reads at Q25 via fastp, called clones via MiXCR and kept in-frame beta chains. Each record represents a unique CDR3 protein, reported with the most common genes and DNA among its rows. The sample has approximately 470,000 distinct CDR3 sequences on record, 15% to 20% of them singletons. The ten largest account for 12% of the sample. The sample's time point, from its label and the paper: newly diagnosed GD, antithyroid drugs for less than 3 months. For both TCR sequencing and RNA sequencing, RNA was extracted from PBMCs using TRIzol.

These sequences were also reported in another study, on T cells in Graves' hyperthyroidism and ophthalmopathy.

Sample: peripheral blood mononuclear cells (PBMCs), taken at new diagnosis, from a patient treated with antithyroid drugs. All receptors come from a man aged 40-50 years with Graves disease. Donor details come from another sample of the same person, matched by shared clones.

The V gene is TRBV18, the J gene TRBJ2-7, with 10 bases matching TRBD2. This CDR3 contains 15 residues. CDR1 is KGHSH, CDR2 LQKENI, per germline. V lost 3 bases, J lost 4 bases, and 6 bases stayed unmatched. CDR3 residues: CASSPRTSGEYEQYF. CDR3 bases: TGTGCCAGCTCACCCCGGACTAGCGGAGAATACGAGCAGTACTTC.

This clonotype was observed many times. CDR3 sequence reads: CATSDPTTGGYTDTQYF. The CDR3 DNA follows: TGTGCCACCAGTGATCCCACTACAGGGGGCTACACAGATACGCAGTATTTT. The chain recombines TRBV24-1 with TRBJ2-3, with 9 positions matching TRBD1. Germline V gives CDR1 KGHDR, CDR2 SFDVKD. V gave up 3 bases and J gave up 2 bases; unmatched junction bases: 8. The CDR3 is made up of 17 amino acids.

This clonotype was detected ten times or more. V usage is TRBV20-1 and J usage is TRBJ2-5, with D maybe TRBD2 (5 bases). CDR3 length equals 15 residues. Germline V gives CDR1 DFQATT, CDR2 SNEGSKA (reference sequence). V was pared by 3 bases and J by 2 bases, with 16 bases between. The CDR3 DNA is TGCAGTGCTAGTATTAGGTCTAGAGGGCAAGAGACCCAGTACTTC. It is translated as CSASIRSRGQETQYF.

CDR3: CASSLAIGGSSEQYF. DNA for the CDR3: TGTGCCAGCAGCTTAGCCATAGGGGGCTCGTCCGAGCAGTACTTC. The chain recombines TRBV7-2 with TRBJ2-7; 7 nucleotides agree with TRBD1. Germline lookup yields CDR1 SGHTA and CDR2 FQGNSA. The trim removed 0 bases at V and 6 bases at J, leaving 8 bases unmatched. CDR3 length: 15 amino acids. Supplemented by reference TRBV7-2 and TRBJ2-7, the full variable domain reads GAGVSQSPSNKVTEKGKDVELRCDPISGHTALYWYRQSLGQGLEFLIYFQGNSAPDKSGLPSDRFSAERTGGSVSTLTIQRTQQEDSAVYLCASSLAIGGSSEQYFGPGTRLTVT.

This clonotype was counted at least ten times. The chain couples TRBV29-1 to TRBJ2-3, with D perhaps assigned TRBD1 or TRBD2 (5 bases each). The germline V gene has CDR1 SQVTM and CDR2 ANQGSEA. Trimming pared 6 bases from V and 1 base from J, leaving 14 bases between. CDR3 length: 14 amino acids. The CDR3 here is CSVSGTDGTDTQYF. The CDR3 bases are TGCAGCGTGTCCGGGACCGATGGCACAGATACGCAGTATTTT.

This clonotype was seen ten or more times. This sequence joins TRBV7-9 and TRBJ2-2, with 13 bases matching TRBD2. V shed 2 bases and J 3 bases; nucleotides not matched to a gene: 6. The CDR3 contains 18 residues. The germline CDR1 and CDR2 sequences are SEHNR and FQNEAQ (reference sequence). The CDR3 DNA reads as TGTGCCAGCAGCTTAACCCAACTAGCGGGAGGGCACACCGGGGAGCTGTTTTTT. This encodes CASSLTQLAGGHTGELFF.

This clonotype was observed a few times. This chain connects TRBV6-2 or TRBV6-3 to TRBJ2-2, with a weak D call TRBD2 (5 bases). This CDR3 is 15 amino acids long. Between the trimmed V and J ends, which lost 7 bases and 3 bases, there was a span of 15 bases. In germline, CDR1 is MNHEY, CDR2 SVGEGT. CDR3 sequence: CASIRTGIDTGELFF. CDR3 nucleotide sequence: TGTGCCAGCATAAGGACGGGGATTGACACCGGGGAGCTGTTTTTT.